This entry describes one T cell receptor beta chain. What this receptor recognizes is not known. No clone much larger than this one lies a single base away; base qualities are absent. This entry comes from a study of identifying expanded T cells in peripheral blood (dated by TCRdb to the late 2010s). At the level of the whole study: Four technical replicates, made by sequencing separate aliquots from the same pool of genomic DNA, were compared pairwise. Beyond this particular receptor, the publication reports: Variance in clone template counts between roughly 2-week samples significantly increased with total template count across all healthy donors. Across all healthy-donor time intervals, the beta-binomial model significantly lowered both the number of clones called differentially abundant and the false-positive rate. It was expected by the authors that biological variance in healthy repertoires might increase further over much longer intervals, such as months to years. Around 1.3 differentially abundant clones were flagged by the binomial model between technical replicates, whereas about 15 and 18 were flagged over roughly two weeks and four weeks, respectively.

The germline V and J ends show losses of 3 bases and 3 bases respectively, and no gene match explains 4 bases of the junction. The germline V gene (reference sequence) sets CDR1 to SEHNR and CDR2 to FQNEAQ. The CDR3 spans 15 residues, from the cysteine through the phenylalanine. Just CDR3 DNA is preserved here, 45 bases in frame from base 1. No immune events such as infections were documented for the healthy donors during the collection period. Healthy-donor blood repertoires served as a training cohort to calibrate time-dependent variance in a beta-binomial model of T-cell clone differential abundance. The training cohort comprised ten or so healthy donors, 3 female and 7 male. Donor ages ranged from about 29 to 65 years, with an average of 43 years. Whole blood from each healthy donor was obtained from a commercial supplier and was collected at three time points two to three weeks apart. Genomic DNA was extracted from unsorted whole blood for immunosequencing.

The immunoSEQ Assay, which relies on bias-controlled multiplex PCR amplification of genomic DNA, was used to profile TCRbeta CDR3 regions. The original pipeline was this. To quantify the absolute abundance of each unique TCRbeta CDR3 region, the sequences were collapsed and filtered. Differential abundance was assessed using a binomial (Fisher-equivalent) model and a beta-binomial model in which time-dependent variance fitted from healthy donors was added. Clones with fewer than 5 combined templates were removed, and differential abundance was called for clones with a Benjamini-Hochberg FDR below 0.01. Using the form v = (b*log(k)+a)^2, the beta-binomial variance was modeled as a function of the total template count across the two samples. The table comes from immuneACCESS by way of TCRdb, which keeps in-frame sequences with V and J called. Part of the clones is missing from these tables; in studies checked, under half for an unresolved V gene and the rest for unknown reasons. That table is the source of V, J and clone size, and D and trimming were worked out from the DNA. This sample gives 100,000 to 150,000 clones in total; 86% of them show up just once. The leading ten clones occupy less than 10% of the sample.

The sequence was collected from a person aged 18 to 75 in good health. The sequencing input was blood. Here the chain combines TRBV7-9 and TRBJ1-4; TRBD1 lines up with 7 middle nucleotides. The CDR3 protein is CASSFNTGANEKLFF. The nucleotide sequence is TGTGCCAGCAGCTTCAACACAGGGGCTAATGAAAAACTGTTTTTT.